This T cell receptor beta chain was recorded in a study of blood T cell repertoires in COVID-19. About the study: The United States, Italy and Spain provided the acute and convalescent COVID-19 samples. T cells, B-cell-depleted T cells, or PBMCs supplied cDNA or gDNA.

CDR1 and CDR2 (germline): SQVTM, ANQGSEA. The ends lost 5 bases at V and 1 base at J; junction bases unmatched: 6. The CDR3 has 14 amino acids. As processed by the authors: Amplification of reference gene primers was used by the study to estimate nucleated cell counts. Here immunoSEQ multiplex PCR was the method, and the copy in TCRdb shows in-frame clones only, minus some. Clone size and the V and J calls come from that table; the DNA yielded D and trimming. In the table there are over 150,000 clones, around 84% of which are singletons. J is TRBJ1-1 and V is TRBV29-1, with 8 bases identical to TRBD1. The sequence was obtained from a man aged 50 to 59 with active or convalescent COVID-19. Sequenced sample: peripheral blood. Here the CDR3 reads CSVLLGTGNTEAFF. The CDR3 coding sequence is TGCAGCGTTCTACTAGGGACAGGGAACACTGAAGCTTTCTTT.